The rows below give T cell receptor beta chains drawn from one sample of a study of blood T cell repertoires in COVID-19. Here immunoSEQ multiplex PCR was the method, and the copy in TCRdb shows in-frame clones only, minus some. The table shows fewer than 250,000 clones, with 88% occurring only once. The sample consisted of peripheral blood. All receptors come from an older man with acute or convalescent COVID-19. Each CDR3 is given with its conserved first and last residue. Clone size appears in some rows only: once, few, many, or a class for an expanded clone.

v_call	clone_size	cdr3_length	cdr3_aa
TRBV7-7	-	11	CASSGNQPQHF
TRBV27	-	19	CASSFGSETSLLNTGELFF
TRBV7-2	-	14	CASSLRAQGQGAFF
TRBV3-1/TRBV3-2	-	17	CASSQERQGAAFPPLHF
TRBV2	-	15	CASLKTTSGNNEQFF
TRBV18	once	17	CASSRLAGGPGTGELFF
TRBV5-5	-	18	CASSPTIQGVAANYGYTF
TRBV7-2	-	18	CASSWGLGLAGDAGELFF
TRBV5-8	-	15	CASSIDRTSGNTIYF
TRBV28	-	15	CASSTRGRRATEAFF
TRBV10-3	-	14	CATQGNVMNTEAFF
TRBV6-6	-	20	CASSHGGGQVFTRSGQPQHF
TRBV10-2	-	15	CASSEPRQGAEEQYF
TRBV3-1/TRBV3-2	-	13	CASSRRDSEKLFF
TRBV2	-	13	CASSGTGQETQYF
TRBV11-2	-	15	CASSLGPSITDTQYF
TRBV30	-	15	CAWSRRQAPTYEQYF
TRBV2	-	12	CASNSGANVLTF
TRBV7-8	-	13	CASSSGMLDTQYF
TRBV6-6	-	15	CASSQQGAKNTEAFF
TRBV5-5	-	16	CASSLQGQISGNTIYF
TRBV6-5	-	15	CASRMDMHSNQPQHF
TRBV4-1	-	15	CASSQAGNNNSPLHF
TRBV30	-	13	CAWSRGQGAAIYF
TRBV7-2	-	15	CASSSAGGANQPQHF
TRBV6-5	-	13	CASSLYLNTEAFF
TRBV7-3	-	15	CASSLAGATSHEQFF
TRBV10-2	-	16	CASSEEGLIAKNIQYF
TRBV24-1	-	16	CATSDPTSGRYNEQFF
TRBV5-1	-	17	CASSSPDRGKSTDTQYF
TRBV4-2	-	16	CASSLVVAGGYNEQFF
TRBV28	-	13	CASSLGTPKATYF
TRBV18	-	14	CASSPRSWQDGYTF
TRBV19	-	15	CATAGALANTGELFF
TRBV7-9	-	13	CASASMSTGELFF
TRBV4-2	-	14	CASSQDTAGDTQYF
TRBV21-1	-	10	CASSTCRDRF
TRBV5-1	-	15	CASSLQTGFGTEAFF
TRBV9	-	15	CASSASSGYYNEQFF
TRBV11-1	-	13	CASSVDRKNIQYF
TRBV5-1	-	15	CASSPPAGGNQPQHF
TRBV7-6	-	18	CASSSPLGREGRSGELFF
TRBV11-2	-	16	CASSLGVPGANYGYTF
TRBV18	-	16	CASSPRGTATNEKLFF
TRBV27	-	15	CASKVGTGLSQPQHF